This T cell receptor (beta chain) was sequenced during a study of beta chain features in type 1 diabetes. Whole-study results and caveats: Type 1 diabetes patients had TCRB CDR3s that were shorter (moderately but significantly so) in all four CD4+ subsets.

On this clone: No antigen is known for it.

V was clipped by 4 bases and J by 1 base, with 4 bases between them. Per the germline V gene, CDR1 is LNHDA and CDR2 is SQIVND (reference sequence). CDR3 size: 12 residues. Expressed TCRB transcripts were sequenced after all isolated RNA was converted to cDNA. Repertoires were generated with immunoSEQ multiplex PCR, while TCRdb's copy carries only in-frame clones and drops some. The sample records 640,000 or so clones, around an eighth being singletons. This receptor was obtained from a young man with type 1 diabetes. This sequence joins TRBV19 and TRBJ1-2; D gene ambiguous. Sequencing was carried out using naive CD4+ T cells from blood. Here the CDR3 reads CASSKGNYGYTF. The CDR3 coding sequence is TGTGCCAGTAGTAAGGGTAACTATGGCTACACCTTC.